This T cell receptor (beta chain) was identified in a study of shared clonotypes between healthy human individuals. The donors, all of them Caucasian adults, lived in Nashville, Tennessee. Germline V gene data show CDR1 as LNHDA and CDR2 as SQIVND (reference sequence). Trimming took off 7 bases at V and 8 bases at J, with 9 bases between the two ends. The CDR3 is 11 amino acids. Several immunoSEQ 96-well plates shared each subset's DNA, each plate a replicate. Clones were read by immunoSEQ multiplex PCR, and TCRdb kept only the in-frame ones, dropping some. The sample lists about 560,000 clones, roughly four fifths occurring once.

The source of this sequence is a woman between 35 and 50 years old in good health. Some clones in this sample may be carry-over from other donors' samples. The chain joins TRBV19 to TRBJ2-1, with D possibly being TRBD2 (6 bases). The sample consisted of PBMCs. The CDR3 region is CASKSGYEQFF. CDR3 DNA sequence: TGTGCCAGTAAAAGCGGGTATGAGCAGTTCTTC.